Listed below are T cell receptor beta chains from one sample, sequenced in a study of CD8 T cells in ankylosing spondylitis. TCRdb re-derived calls from the 5' RACE reads in MiXCR, one entry per CDR3 protein. The sample holds about 140,000 distinct CDR3 sequences, 7% to 8% seen once. The material sequenced was blood, either unsorted or a sorted T cell fraction (not recorded which). These receptor sequences come from a female donor with ankylosing spondylitis or in good health (not recorded which). Both conserved end residues are part of each CDR3. Fields, in order: clone size, D gene, V gene, J gene, CDR3 DNA, CDR3 protein. D genes are given only for firm matches. Clone sizes are shown as how often the clone was seen (once, few, many) or a class if it is expanded.

many	-	TRBV14	TRBJ2-2	TGTGCCAGCAGCCAAGATCATATAGGGGGTTACACCGGGGAGCTGTTTTTT	CASSQDHIGGYTGELFF
many	TRBD1	TRBV20-1	TRBJ1-5	TGCAGTGCTAGCAGGGGGCGGATCAATCAGCCCCAGCATTTT	CSASRGRINQPQHF
many	-	TRBV10-3	TRBJ2-7	TGTGCCATCAGTGAGGCGGCGGCGAGCTACGAGCAGTACTTC	CAISEAAASYEQYF
few	TRBD2	TRBV4-2	TRBJ2-5	TGTGCCAGCAGCCAAGAGGCGGGGGGGCCGCAAGAGACCCAGTACTTC	CASSQEAGGPQETQYF
many	TRBD1	TRBV4-3	TRBJ2-3	TGCGCCAGCAGCCAAGATGACAGGGGCCCGGAAACGCAGTATTTT	CASSQDDRGPETQYF
many	-	TRBV7-2	TRBJ2-2	TGTGCCAGCAGCTCGTACCCTCCGGCTAGACGGACCGGGGAGCTGTTTTTT	CASSSYPPARRTGELFF
many	-	TRBV10-2	TRBJ2-1	TGCGCCAGCAGTGAGTCAATCGGCAGTTACAATGAGCAGTTCTTC	CASSESIGSYNEQFF
few	-	TRBV5-6	TRBJ2-1	TGTGCCAGCAGCTTGCCGGACACAAACAATGAGCAGTTCTTC	CASSLPDTNNEQFF
many	-	TRBV7-8	TRBJ1-2	TGTGCCAGCAGCTTAGTACAGAACTATGGCTACACCTTC	CASSLVQNYGYTF
many	TRBD2	TRBV29-1	TRBJ2-1	TGCAGCGCGGGAGGTCTAGCGGGGCGCCACAATGAGCAGTTCTTC	CSAGGLAGRHNEQFF
many	TRBD2	TRBV20-1	TRBJ2-2	TGCAGTGCGGCCGGGACTAGCGGGGGGGCCGGGGAGCTGTTTTTT	CSAAGTSGGAGELFF
many	-	TRBV6-1	TRBJ2-1	TGTGCCAGCAGTGAAGAAGACGGCTCCTACAATGAGCAGTTCTTC	CASSEEDGSYNEQFF
many	-	TRBV5-6	TRBJ2-7	TGTGCCAGCAGCTTGGTATTGGGGGACTACGAGCAGTACTTC	CASSLVLGDYEQYF
many	TRBD1	TRBV12-3/TRBV12-4	TRBJ1-1	TGTGCCAGCAGTGGGACAGCCGGGATCACTGAAGCTTTCTTT	CASSGTAGITEAFF
few	TRBD1	TRBV5-4	TRBJ1-2	TGTGCCAGCAGCCGCGACAGGGCTAGTGGCTACACCTTC	CASSRDRASGYTF
few	-	TRBV12-3/TRBV12-4	TRBJ1-5	TGTGCCAGCAGTTTAATCGTTTCGGCCGGGGGAAGCAATCAGCCCCAGCATTTT	CASSLIVSAGGSNQPQHF
few	TRBD2	TRBV6-5	TRBJ2-1	TGTGCCAGCAGTTCCCTCCGGGGGGGCCAATACAATGAGCAGTTCTTC	CASSSLRGGQYNEQFF
few	-	TRBV2	TRBJ1-1	TGTGCCAGCAGTGAAGGGCACCGGCGAACTGAAGCTTTCTTT	CASSEGHRRTEAFF
many	-	TRBV5-1	TRBJ2-1	TGCGCCAGCCCCTCGCGGGGGCCGTACAATGAGCAGTTCTTC	CASPSRGPYNEQFF
many	TRBD2	TRBV5-1	TRBJ2-1	TGCGCCAGCAGCCTTGCGGGGGGCGACTACAATGAGCAGTTCTTC	CASSLAGGDYNEQFF
many	-	TRBV24-1	TRBJ1-4	TGTGCCACCAGTGATATGGGACCCTCGGGAGAAAAACTGTTTTTT	CATSDMGPSGEKLFF
many	-	TRBV20-1	TRBJ1-5	TGCAGTGCTAGAGATCCCACAGCAGATAGGGTGGCCCAGCATTTT	CSARDPTADRVAQHF
many	TRBD1	TRBV4-2	TRBJ2-2	TGTGCCAGCAGCTTTCAGGGGGCCGGCGGGGAGCTGTTTTTT	CASSFQGAGGELFF
many	-	TRBV12-3/TRBV12-4	TRBJ2-3	TGTGCCAGCAGTCCCTTAGTAGATACGCAGTATTTT	CASSPLVDTQYF
many	-	TRBV20-1	TRBJ2-7	TGCAGTGCCAGGGACGTTCGCTCCTACGAGCAGTACTTC	CSARDVRSYEQYF
many	-	TRBV20-1	TRBJ2-7	TGCAGTGCCCGGCACAGGTCCTACGAGCAGTACTTC	CSARHRSYEQYF
many	-	TRBV27	TRBJ2-7	TGTGCCAGCAGTTTATCGACCGGACACCTGGCCTACGAGCAGTACTTC	CASSLSTGHLAYEQYF
many	-	TRBV12-3/TRBV12-4	TRBJ1-5	TGTGCCAGCAGTTTTGAGGGCGGTCAGCCCCAGCATTTT	CASSFEGGQPQHF
many	-	TRBV12-3/TRBV12-4	TRBJ2-3	TGTGCCAGCAGTCGGATGGGACGGTCGTTGAGAGATACGCAGTATTTT	CASSRMGRSLRDTQYF
many	-	TRBV5-1	TRBJ2-1	TGCGCCAGCAGCCCTGATCCGAGCTCCTACAATGAGCAGTTCTTC	CASSPDPSSYNEQFF
many	-	TRBV2	TRBJ2-1	TGTGCCAGCAGCGGGACTCTGTACAATGAGCAGTTCTTC	CASSGTLYNEQFF
many	TRBD2	TRBV20-1	TRBJ2-3	TGCAGTGCTAGAGTGGGAGCGGGGGGCCGGGATACGCAGTATTTT	CSARVGAGGRDTQYF
many	-	TRBV24-1	TRBJ2-7	TGTGCCACCAGTGACCCGACAGATTACGAGCAGTACTTC	CATSDPTDYEQYF
many	-	TRBV24-1	TRBJ1-5	TGTGCCACCAGTGATCCAGGGATTGGGCCCCAGCATTTT	CATSDPGIGPQHF
many	-	TRBV12-3/TRBV12-4	TRBJ1-2	TGTGCCAGCACTCCGGGGCCGGACAAGGAAAACTATGGCTACACCTTC	CASTPGPDKENYGYTF